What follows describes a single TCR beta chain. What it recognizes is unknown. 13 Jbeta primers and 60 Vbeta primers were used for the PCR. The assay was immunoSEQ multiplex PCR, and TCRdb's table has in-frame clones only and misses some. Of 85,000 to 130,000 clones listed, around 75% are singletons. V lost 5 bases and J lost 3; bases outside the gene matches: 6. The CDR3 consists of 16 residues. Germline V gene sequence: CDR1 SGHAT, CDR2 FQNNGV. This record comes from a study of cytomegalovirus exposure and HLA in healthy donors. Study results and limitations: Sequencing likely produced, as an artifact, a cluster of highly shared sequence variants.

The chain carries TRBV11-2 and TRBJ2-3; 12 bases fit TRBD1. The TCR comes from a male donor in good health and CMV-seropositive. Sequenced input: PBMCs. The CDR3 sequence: CASSGRDRGRTDTQYF. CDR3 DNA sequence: TGTGCCAGCAGCGGAAGGGACAGGGGGCGAACAGATACGCAGTATTTT.